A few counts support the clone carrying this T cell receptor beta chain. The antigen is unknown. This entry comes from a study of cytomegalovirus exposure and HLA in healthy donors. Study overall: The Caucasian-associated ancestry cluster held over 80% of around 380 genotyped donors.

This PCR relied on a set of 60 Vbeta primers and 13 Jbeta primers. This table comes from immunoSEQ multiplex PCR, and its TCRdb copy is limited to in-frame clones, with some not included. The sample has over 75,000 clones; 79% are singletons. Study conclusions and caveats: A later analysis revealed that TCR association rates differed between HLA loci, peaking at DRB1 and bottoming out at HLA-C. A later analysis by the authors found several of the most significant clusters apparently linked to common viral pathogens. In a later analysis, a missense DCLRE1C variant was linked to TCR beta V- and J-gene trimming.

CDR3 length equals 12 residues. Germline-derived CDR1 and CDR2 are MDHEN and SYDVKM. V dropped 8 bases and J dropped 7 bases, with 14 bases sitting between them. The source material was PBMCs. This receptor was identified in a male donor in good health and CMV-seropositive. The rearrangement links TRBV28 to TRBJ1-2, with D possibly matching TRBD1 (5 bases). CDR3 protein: CASGRGDGGYTF. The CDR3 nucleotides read TGTGCCAGCGGGAGGGGCGACGGTGGCTACACCTTC.